This is a list of T cell receptor beta chains from one sample in a study of cytomegalovirus exposure and HLA in healthy donors. Sequencing used immunoSEQ multiplex PCR; TCRdb keeps in-frame clones, though not all of them. This table has approximately 140,000 clones, around 80% appearing once. The sequencing input was PBMCs. The receptors originated from a man between 35 and 55 years old in good health and CMV-seronegative. Each CDR3 is given with its conserved first and last residue. The D gene is left open where the match is weak. The size field is filled for only some rows; it gives once, few, many or a size class.

clone_size: few; d_call: TRBD2; j_call: TRBJ2-2; v_call: TRBV13; cdr3_nt: TGTGCCAGCAGCCCTTTCGGCGGGGGGGCCGGGGAGCTGTTTTTT; cdr3_aa: CASSPFGGGAGELFF
clone_size: NA; d_call: TRBD1; j_call: TRBJ1-1; v_call: TRBV7-2; cdr3_nt: TGTGCCAGCAGCTTCGCGGCAGGGGGCAGCACTGAAGCTTTCTTT; cdr3_aa: CASSFAAGGSTEAFF
clone_size: NA; d_call: TRBD1; j_call: TRBJ1-1; v_call: TRBV19; cdr3_nt: TGTGCCAGTAGTGCCTACAGGGGGCGGGACACTGAAGCTTTCTTT; cdr3_aa: CASSAYRGRDTEAFF
clone_size: NA; d_call: NA; j_call: TRBJ1-3; v_call: TRBV7-2; cdr3_nt: TGTGCCAGCAGCTTAGCTCGAGGGGGGGCGGGTGAAGCTGGAAACACCATATATTTT; cdr3_aa: CASSLARGGAGEAGNTIYF
clone_size: NA; d_call: TRBD1; j_call: TRBJ2-2; v_call: TRBV9; cdr3_nt: TGTGCCAGTGGACAGGGATGGGGAACCGGGGAGCTGTTTTTT; cdr3_aa: CASGQGWGTGELFF
clone_size: NA; d_call: TRBD1; j_call: TRBJ1-1; v_call: TRBV27; cdr3_nt: TGTGCCAGCAGTAGACAGGGGGCAGGCACTGAAGCTTTCTTT; cdr3_aa: CASSRQGAGTEAFF
clone_size: NA; d_call: TRBD2; j_call: TRBJ2-7; v_call: TRBV5-6; cdr3_nt: TGTGCCAGCAGCTTGGCGGGAGGGGTGCGAGGGTTTATACGATACGAGCAGTACTTC; cdr3_aa: CASSLAGGVRGFIRYEQYF
clone_size: NA; d_call: TRBD2; j_call: TRBJ2-7; v_call: TRBV14; cdr3_nt: TGTGCCAGCAGCCAAGAATTTGGCCCCCGGGGGGTAGGCTCCTACGAGCAGTACTTC; cdr3_aa: CASSQEFGPRGVGSYEQYF
clone_size: NA; d_call: NA; j_call: TRBJ2-7; v_call: TRBV5-1; cdr3_nt: TGCGCCAGCAGCTTTACTAGAGATTCCTACGAGCAGTACTTC; cdr3_aa: CASSFTRDSYEQYF
clone_size: NA; d_call: TRBD1; j_call: TRBJ1-1; v_call: TRBV12-5; cdr3_nt: TGTGCTAGTGGTTTCCAGGGGGACACTGAAGCTTTCTTT; cdr3_aa: CASGFQGDTEAFF
clone_size: NA; d_call: TRBD1; j_call: TRBJ2-5; v_call: TRBV6-5; cdr3_nt: TGTGCCAGCAGTTACGGGACAGGGTTAGAGACCCAGTACTTC; cdr3_aa: CASSYGTGLETQYF
clone_size: NA; d_call: NA; j_call: TRBJ1-1; v_call: TRBV7-2; cdr3_nt: TGTGCCAGCAGCTTAGTAAGGGGATCCGGAATTGGCATGAACACTGAAGCTTTCTTT; cdr3_aa: CASSLVRGSGIGMNTEAFF
clone_size: NA; d_call: TRBD2; j_call: TRBJ2-2; v_call: TRBV10-3; cdr3_nt: TGTGCCATCAGTGAGTCGGGAGGGTCCGGCACCGGGGAGCTGTTTTTT; cdr3_aa: CAISESGGSGTGELFF
clone_size: once; d_call: NA; j_call: TRBJ1-5; v_call: TRBV10-3; cdr3_nt: TGTGCCATCAGTGATGATATGGGGCCCAATCAGCCCCAGCATTTT; cdr3_aa: CAISDDMGPNQPQHF
clone_size: NA; d_call: NA; j_call: TRBJ1-5; v_call: TRBV5-6; cdr3_nt: TGTGCCAGCAGCTTGGGGAGATATAGCAATCAGCCCCAGCATTTT; cdr3_aa: CASSLGRYSNQPQHF
clone_size: NA; d_call: NA; j_call: TRBJ2-7; v_call: TRBV7-6; cdr3_nt: TGTGCCAGCAGCTCCGGGACTTCCTACGAGCAGTACTTC; cdr3_aa: CASSSGTSYEQYF
clone_size: NA; d_call: NA; j_call: TRBJ1-5; v_call: TRBV6-6; cdr3_nt: TGTGCCAGCAGTGCGGAGGAGGCCCAGCATTTT; cdr3_aa: CASSAEEAQHF
clone_size: NA; d_call: NA; j_call: TRBJ1-5; v_call: TRBV28; cdr3_nt: TGTGCCAGCAGTTCCCCAACGGGGGAGGCCAATCAGCCCCAGCATTTT; cdr3_aa: CASSSPTGEANQPQHF
clone_size: NA; d_call: TRBD1; j_call: TRBJ2-7; v_call: TRBV27; cdr3_nt: TGTGCCAGCAGGGAGAGGGGACAGGGCCCCTACGAGCAGTACTTC; cdr3_aa: CASRERGQGPYEQYF
clone_size: NA; d_call: NA; j_call: TRBJ2-1; v_call: TRBV6-4; cdr3_nt: TGTGCCAGCAGTGACTCGAGCCACTCCCCTTGGAATGAGCAGTTCTTC; cdr3_aa: CASSDSSHSPWNEQFF
clone_size: NA; d_call: NA; j_call: TRBJ2-3; v_call: TRBV27; cdr3_nt: TGTGCCAGCAGCCACACGGACCCTCGGGGGGATACGCAGTATTTT; cdr3_aa: CASSHTDPRGDTQYF
clone_size: NA; d_call: NA; j_call: TRBJ1-4; v_call: TRBV6-1; cdr3_nt: TGTGCCAGCAATCACAGGGCAACTAATGAAAAACTGTTTTTT; cdr3_aa: CASNHRATNEKLFF
clone_size: NA; d_call: NA; j_call: TRBJ1-2; v_call: TRBV28; cdr3_nt: TGTGCCAGCAGTTCCCCCGGGGGGGTATTCTATGGCTACACCTTC; cdr3_aa: CASSSPGGVFYGYTF
clone_size: NA; d_call: NA; j_call: TRBJ2-5; v_call: TRBV27; cdr3_nt: TGTGCCAGCAGTCAGGGGGCGCGGGAGCAGTACTTC; cdr3_aa: CASSQGAREQYF
clone_size: NA; d_call: NA; j_call: TRBJ2-6; v_call: TRBV19; cdr3_nt: TGTGCCAGTTCACAGGACCCGTCTGGGGCCAACGTCCTGACTTTC; cdr3_aa: CASSQDPSGANVLTF
clone_size: NA; d_call: TRBD1; j_call: TRBJ1-5; v_call: TRBV28; cdr3_nt: TGTGCCAGCAGTTTATCCCGACAGGGGAATCAGCCCCAGCATTTT; cdr3_aa: CASSLSRQGNQPQHF
clone_size: NA; d_call: NA; j_call: TRBJ1-1; v_call: TRBV11-2; cdr3_nt: TGTGCCAGCAGCTTTAGGGTGGGGAGCGGCAGGGGCGGCACTGAAGCTTTCTTT; cdr3_aa: CASSFRVGSGRGGTEAFF
clone_size: NA; d_call: TRBD2; j_call: TRBJ2-7; v_call: TRBV10-3; cdr3_nt: TGTGCCATCAGTGACCGGGACAGGGGACTAGCGGGAGAGTACGAGCAGTACTTC; cdr3_aa: CAISDRDRGLAGEYEQYF
clone_size: NA; d_call: NA; j_call: TRBJ2-1; v_call: TRBV28; cdr3_nt: TGTGCCAGCAGCTTGGGGCAGGGGCGCGACAATGAGCAGTTCTTC; cdr3_aa: CASSLGQGRDNEQFF
clone_size: NA; d_call: TRBD1; j_call: TRBJ2-7; v_call: TRBV11-2; cdr3_nt: TGTGCCAGCAGCTTAGGGGGGACAGGGGTGGTCGAGCAGTACTTC; cdr3_aa: CASSLGGTGVVEQYF
clone_size: NA; d_call: NA; j_call: TRBJ2-7; v_call: TRBV7-9; cdr3_nt: TGTGCCAGCATCTCAAGTGGGGGCCGGGGAGAGCAGTACTTC; cdr3_aa: CASISSGGRGEQYF
clone_size: NA; d_call: NA; j_call: TRBJ2-2; v_call: TRBV4-1; cdr3_nt: TGCGCCAGCAGCCATCGGGACACCGGGGAGCTGTTTTTT; cdr3_aa: CASSHRDTGELFF
clone_size: NA; d_call: TRBD1; j_call: TRBJ1-5; v_call: TRBV7-3; cdr3_nt: TGTGCCAGCAGCCCGGACAGGGGAGGGCCCCAGCATTTT; cdr3_aa: CASSPDRGGPQHF
clone_size: NA; d_call: NA; j_call: TRBJ2-3; v_call: TRBV5-6; cdr3_nt: TGTGCCAGCAGCCCCATCCAGGTCACAGATACGCAGTATTTT; cdr3_aa: CASSPIQVTDTQYF
clone_size: NA; d_call: TRBD1; j_call: TRBJ1-5; v_call: TRBV28; cdr3_nt: TGTGCCAGCAGATATGGGACAGGGGTTGCTCAGCCCCAGCATTTT; cdr3_aa: CASRYGTGVAQPQHF
clone_size: NA; d_call: NA; j_call: TRBJ1-1; v_call: TRBV7-2; cdr3_nt: TGTGCCAGCAGCTTAAAAGCGCCAGACACTGAAGCTTTCTTT; cdr3_aa: CASSLKAPDTEAFF
clone_size: NA; d_call: NA; j_call: TRBJ2-2; v_call: TRBV19; cdr3_nt: TGTGCCAGTACCGGGTCGACAGGGAACACCGGGGAGCTGTTTTTT; cdr3_aa: CASTGSTGNTGELFF
clone_size: NA; d_call: NA; j_call: TRBJ1-4; v_call: TRBV7-8; cdr3_nt: TGTGCCAGCAGCTTGAACAGAGTCGATGAAAAACTGTTTTTT; cdr3_aa: CASSLNRVDEKLFF
clone_size: NA; d_call: TRBD2; j_call: TRBJ2-1; v_call: TRBV27; cdr3_nt: TGTGCCAGCAGTGCCCTAGCGGGAAGCATGTACAATGAGCAGTTCTTC; cdr3_aa: CASSALAGSMYNEQFF
clone_size: NA; d_call: TRBD1; j_call: TRBJ2-1; v_call: TRBV7-9; cdr3_nt: TGTGCCAGCAGCCCGCCCCCCCCGGGACAGATTTTTTACAATGAGCAGTTCTTC; cdr3_aa: CASSPPPPGQIFYNEQFF
clone_size: NA; d_call: TRBD2; j_call: TRBJ2-3; v_call: TRBV10-3; cdr3_nt: TGTGCCATGGCAATAGCGGGGCGGAGCACAGATACGCAGTATTTT; cdr3_aa: CAMAIAGRSTDTQYF